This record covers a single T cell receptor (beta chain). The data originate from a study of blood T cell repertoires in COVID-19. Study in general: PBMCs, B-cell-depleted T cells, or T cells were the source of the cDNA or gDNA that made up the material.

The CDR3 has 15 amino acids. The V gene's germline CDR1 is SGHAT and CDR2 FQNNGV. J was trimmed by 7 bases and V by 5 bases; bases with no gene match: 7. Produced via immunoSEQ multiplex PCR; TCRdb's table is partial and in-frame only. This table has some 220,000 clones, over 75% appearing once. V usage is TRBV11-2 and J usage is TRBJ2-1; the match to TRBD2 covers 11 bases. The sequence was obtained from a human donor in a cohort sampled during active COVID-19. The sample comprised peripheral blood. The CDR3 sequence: CASSPNVAGGNEQFF. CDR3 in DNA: TGTGCCAGCAGCCCAAACGTAGCGGGGGGGAATGAGCAGTTCTTC. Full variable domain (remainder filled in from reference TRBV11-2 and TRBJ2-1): EAGVAQSPRYKIIEKRQSVAFWCNPISGHATLYWYQQILGQGPKLLIQFQNNGVVDDSQLPKDRFSAERLKGVDSTLKIQPAKLEDSAVYLCASSPNVAGGNEQFFGPGTRLTVL.